The sequence of this TCR beta chain was determined in a study of T cell repertoires in cytomegalovirus infection. In TCRdb, the reads were re-called with MiXCR into one record per CDR3 protein. This sample yields roughly 340,000 distinct CDR3 sequences, of which 25% to 30% are seen a single time; 20% belongs to the top ten. J gave up 4 bases and V 0 bases, and 8 bases lay outside the gene matches. This CDR3 spans 18 amino acids. Germline V gives CDR1 LGHNA, CDR2 YNFKEQ. There are a few counts of this clonotype. Its antigen remains unidentified. The sample here was cultured PBMCs, taken from culture after CMV antigen stimulation. The V call is TRBV4-2, the J call TRBJ2-2; 10 nucleotides align to TRBD1. The source is a human donor in good health (CMV status not recorded). Some clones in this sample may be carry-over from other donors' samples. The CDR3: CASSQDLDRGPGTGELFF. The CDR3, as DNA: TGTGCCAGCAGCCAAGATTTAGACAGGGGGCCCGGCACCGGGGAGCTGTTTTTT.